This TCR beta chain was documented in a study of CD8+CD57+ T cells in acquired aplastic anemia. Turning to the study itself: Quantities of DNA derived from sorted CD4+ and CD8+ cells averaged approximately 3.3 ug.

Study results and caveats: Patients and controls shared about 30 CD8+ CDR3 sequences. A significant difference in CD8+ Simpson's diversity between patients and controls was not found.

The V gene end was trimmed by 4 bases and the J gene end by 6 bases; junction bases not matched to a gene: 7. The CDR3 has 13 amino acids. Per the germline V gene, CDR1 is SQVTM and CDR2 is ANQGSEA. Profiling of TCR beta VDJ combinations and CDR3 sequences used genomic DNA as template. TCRdb independently ran MiXCR on the reads; one entry per CDR3 protein. The table has approximately 200,000 distinct CDR3 sequences, over 55% seen once. About this clonotype: Antigen unknown.

The chain uses TRBV29-1 and TRBJ2-7; 9 nucleotides agree with TRBD1. Source material: sorted CD4+, CD8+, or CD8+CD57+ T cells (not recorded which) from PBMCs. The sequence came from a human donor in good health. The CDR3 sequence is CSVVWDRVAEQYF. CDR3 DNA: TGCAGCGTTGTTTGGGACAGGGTAGCCGAGCAGTACTTC.